A single sample is the source of the 32 T cell receptor beta chains below, sequenced in a study of T cell clonality in common variable immunodeficiency. The method was immunoSEQ multiplex PCR; TCRdb's version includes in-frame clones alone and lacks a portion of them. There are approximately 44,000 clones in the sample, none observed a single time. The sample comprised peripheral blood mononuclear cells. These receptors came from a person aged 18 to 75 in good health.

In its sample, this clone was seen many times. The CDR3 end is not reached by the read, which stops 3 residues before it; the germline J gene fills it in. This chain joins TRBV4-1 and TRBJ2-7; D perhaps matches TRBD2 (6 bases). The germline gives CDR1 MGHRA, CDR2 YSYEKL. Trimming left V 0 bases short and J 1 base short, with 7 bases between. The CDR3 has 14 amino acids. This chain's CDR3 is CASSQDRGSYEQYF. CDR3 bases read: TGCGCCAGCAGCCAAGATCGGGGGTCCTACGAG.

Only a few counts were recorded for this clone. The read is 3 residues too short to cover the CDR3 end, so that end is filled in from the germline J gene. J is TRBJ2-1 and V is TRBV5-1; TRBD2 matches 11 bases. V was clipped by 5 bases and J by 8 bases; unmatched bases: 12. Germline CDR1 SGHRS, CDR2 YFSETQ. CDR3 size: 16 residues. CDR3 protein: CASSFFSGRAKDEQFF. The CDR3 DNA, read in part, is TGCGCCAGCAGTTTTTTTAGCGGGAGGGCCAAGGATGAG.

This clone occurred a few times. The CDR3 sequence: CASSETGVAYGYTF. The sequenced CDR3 bases are TGCGCCAGCAGTGAGACAGGGGTCGCCTATGGC. The V and J genes are TRBV10-2 and TRBJ1-2; 7 bases match TRBD1. The read stops 3 residues short of the end of the CDR3; the missing end is completed from the germline J gene. V lost 2 bases, J lost 4 bases, and 4 bases stayed unmatched. The CDR3 length is 14 residues. Germline V gene sequence: CDR1 WSHSY, CDR2 SAAADI.

This clone was seen at least ten times. The read is 3 residues too short to cover the CDR3 end, so that end is filled in from the germline J gene. The chain joins TRBV18 to TRBJ1-1; TRBD1 is a possible D gene (5 bases). Between the trimmed V and J ends, which lost 3 bases and 5 bases, there was a span of 16 bases. The length of the CDR3 is 15 residues. Germline lookup yields CDR1 KGHSH and CDR2 LQKENI. The CDR3 reads CASSPLSGVETEAFF. Incomplete CDR3 DNA: TGTGCCAGCTCACCTCTTTCGGGGGTAGAGACTGAA.

This clone was counted between two and nine times. The CDR3 end is not reached by the read, which stops 3 residues before it; the germline J gene fills it in. The V gene is TRBV11-2, the J gene TRBJ2-7; tentative D call: TRBD2 (6 bases). The CDR3 runs to 15 residues. The germline V gene encodes CDR1 SGHAT and CDR2 FQNNGV. V lost 5 bases and J lost 6, with 20 bases in between. The CDR3: CASSHFSGVGPEQYF. The part of the CDR3 DNA that was read is TGTGCCAGCAGCCACTTTTCGGGGGTGGGGCCCGAG.

This clone was detected ten times or more. The read ends 3 residues shy of where the CDR3 ends; the end is completed using the germline J gene. The chain carries TRBV10-3 and TRBJ2-3; D unresolved. Germline-derived CDR1 and CDR2 are ENHRY and SYGVKD. CDR3 length equals 13 residues. The V end lost 4 bases, the J end lost 6 bases, and 11 bases lay between the germline ends. CDR3 loop: CAISVLSGDTQYF. The DNA read from the CDR3 is TGTGCCATCAGTGTACTATCCGGGGATACG.

The sample holds many counts of this clone. Read coverage stops 3 residues before the CDR3 terminus; the germline J gene supplies the remainder. This rearrangement joins TRBV20-1 to TRBJ2-1; 12 bases agree with TRBD2. The CDR3 loop spans 15 amino acids. Per germline, CDR1 DFQATT and CDR2 SNEGSKA (reference sequence). The V and J ends lost 5 bases and 5 bases, in that order; junction bases with no gene match: 7. The CDR3 here is CSAEELAGGDNEQFF. The DNA read from the CDR3 is TGCAGTGCTGAAGAACTAGCGGGGGGCGACAATGAG.

This clone occurred many times. The DNA ends 3 residues before the CDR3 does, and the rest of the CDR3 is filled in from the germline J gene. The chain has TRBV20-1 and TRBJ1-2; D is undetermined. Germline-derived CDR1 and CDR2 are DFQATT and SNEGSKA (reference sequence). This CDR3 is built from 13 residues. CDR3 bases read: TGCAGTGCTAGGTACAGTGCGACGGGGGGC. It specifies CSARYSATGG. The entire CDR3 protein is CSARYSATGGYTF.

As regards this clone: The read gets to within 3 residues of the CDR3 end, and the germline J gene fills in the rest. This chain uses TRBV20-1 with TRBJ2-5, with 7 bases aligning to TRBD1. The junction had 14 bases not matched to a gene; V was cut back by 7 bases and J by 3 bases. The germline CDR1 and CDR2 sequences are DFQATT and SNEGSKA (reference sequence). The CDR3 runs to 15 residues. The DNA read from the CDR3 is TGCAGTGTCGTCCCCGCGACAGGGTCTAAAGAGACC. Residues: CSVVPATGSKET. The entire CDR3 protein reads CSVVPATGSKETQYF.

In this sample, this clone turned up many times. From the germline J gene comes the end of the CDR3, since the read stops 3 residues before it. V is TRBV5-1 and J is TRBJ1-4; 7 nucleotides line up with TRBD1. Germline CDR1 reads SGHRS; CDR2 reads YFSETQ. The junction had 3 bases not matched to a gene; V was cut back by 4 bases and J by 0 bases. The CDR3 covers 15 residues. The covered CDR3 bases are TGCGCCAGCAGCAGGGGGCAATCAACTAATGAAAAA. Protein sequence: CASSRGQSTNEK. The entire CDR3 protein is CASSRGQSTNEKLFF.

This clone was detected many times. The CDR3 goes on 3 residues after the read ends, and that part is filled in from the germline J gene. The chain links TRBV14 to TRBJ1-3; D ambiguous. The ends were cut back, 0 bases at V and 7 bases at J, with 16 bases in the middle. The CDR3 runs to 16 residues. Per germline, CDR1 SGHDN and CDR2 FVKESK. The CDR3 spells CASSQDMSGGGNTIYF. The sequenced CDR3 bases are TGTGCCAGCAGCCAAGACATGTCAGGAGGAGGTAACACC.

This clone was recorded at least ten times. CDR3: CASSQDPSGGSTDTQYF. CDR3 DNA (partial): TGTGCCAGCAGCCAAGATCCTAGCGGGGGCTCCACAGATACG. The V and J genes are TRBV4-2 and TRBJ2-3; 10 bases are shared with TRBD2. The read ends 3 residues shy of where the CDR3 ends; the end is completed using the germline J gene. V was pared by 0 bases and J by 2 bases, with 5 bases of the junction left unmatched. This CDR3 has 17 amino acids. From germline, CDR1 is LGHNA and CDR2 YNFKEQ.

This clone was counted only a few times. The read comes to an end 3 residues before the CDR3 does, leaving the germline J gene to fill in the end. The chain uses TRBV5-4 and TRBJ2-1; D call uncertain. Looked up from germline, CDR1 is SGHNT and CDR2 is YYREEE (reference sequence). The CDR3 loop spans 11 amino acids. V was trimmed by 5 bases and J by 4 bases, leaving 4 bases between them. The CDR3 is CASRLYNEQFF. CDR3 DNA (partial): TGTGCCAGCAGACTATACAATGAG.

In this sample, this clone turned up many times. The CDR3 end is not reached by the read, which stops 3 residues before it; the germline J gene fills it in. This chain uses TRBV19 with TRBJ1-1; D is ambiguous. The CDR3 covers 11 residues. The germline V gene encodes CDR1 LNHDA and CDR2 SQIVND (reference sequence). V was trimmed by 7 bases and J by 3 bases, leaving 6 bases between them. The part of the CDR3 DNA that was read is TGTGCCAGTAAGCGGGACACTGAA. Amino acids: CASKRDTE. The whole CDR3 is CASKRDTEAFF.

This clone has a count of ten or more. The read comes to an end 3 residues before the CDR3 does, leaving the germline J gene to fill in the end. The chain has TRBV20-1 and TRBJ2-3; D is uncertain. The CDR3 is 16 amino acids. V was clipped by 6 bases and J by 0 bases, with 19 bases between them. The V gene's germline CDR1 is DFQATT and CDR2 SNEGSKA (reference sequence). The part of the CDR3 DNA that was read is TGCAGTGCGCTATATCCCCACAGAACTAGCACAGATACG. It is translated as CSALYPHRTSTDT. The CDR3 in its entirety is CSALYPHRTSTDTQYF.

This clone occurred many times. The read terminates 3 residues before the CDR3 end, so the remaining end is supplied by the germline J gene. The gene calls are TRBV20-1 and TRBJ2-1; 11 bases are a match to TRBD2. V gave up 6 bases and J gave up 2 bases; unmatched junction bases: 15. Germline values: CDR1 DFQATT, CDR2 SNEGSKA (reference sequence). CDR3 size: 18 residues. CDR3 region: CSAQSFSGGAIAYNEQFF. CDR3 bases read: TGCAGTGCCCAATCATTTAGCGGGGGGGCCATCGCCTACAATGAG.

The part of the CDR3 DNA that was read is TGTGCCAGCAGCTTCGCTAACTATGGT. It specifies CASSFANYG. The full CDR3 reads CASSFANYGQYF. The chain couples TRBV7-9 to TRBJ2-4, with D unclear. The CDR3 is cut off 3 residues early in the read; its end comes from the germline J gene. Germline CDR1 SEHNR, CDR2 FQNEAQ (reference sequence). CDR3 length: 12 residues. Using reference TRBV7-9 and TRBJ2-4 for the parts outside the CDR3, the full variable domain is DTGVSQNPRHKITKRGQNVTFRCDPISEHNRLYWYRQTLGQGPEFLTYFQNEAQLEKSRLLSDRFSAERPKGSFSTLEIQRTEQGDSAMYLCASSFANYGQYFGAGTRLSVL.

This clone was recorded at least ten times. The read is 3 residues too short to cover the CDR3 end, so that end is filled in from the germline J gene. The gene calls are TRBV29-1 and TRBJ2-7, with a tentative D call TRBD1 (5 bases). The V end was cut by 7 bases, the J end by 0 bases, with 10 bases between. Germline V gives CDR1 SQVTM, CDR2 ANQGSEA. The CDR3 has 12 amino acids. Partial CDR3 DNA: TGCAGCGCCAGGACAATCTCCTACGAG. Residues: CSARTISYE. From start to end, the CDR3 is CSARTISYEQYF.

This clone has at least ten counts. At one end the junction does not follow the germline gene, possibly because of a read error. The CDR3 goes on 3 residues after the read ends, and that part is filled in from the germline J gene. This chain connects TRBV5-6 to TRBJ2-1; TRBD1 agrees at 8 bases. Germline values: CDR1 SGHDT, CDR2 YYEEEE. The CDR3 covers 15 residues. CDR3 bases read: TGTGCCAGCAGATTGGGAGGACAGGGAAGCGATGAG. Residues: CASRLGGQGSDE. The CDR3, in full, reads CASRLGGQGSDEQFF.

The CDR3 sequence is CASSGTGPGELFF. CDR3 DNA (partial): TGTGCCAGCAGTGGGACAGGTCCCGGGGAG. The chain joins TRBV6-1 to TRBJ2-2, with TRBD1 matching over 7 bases. The read ends 3 residues shy of where the CDR3 ends; the end is completed using the germline J gene. The CDR3 has 13 amino acids. V shed 4 bases and J 6 bases; nucleotides not matched to a gene: 2. Germline CDR1 and CDR2: MNHNS and SASEGT.

This clone showed up just a few times. The read halts 3 residues ahead of the CDR3 end, with the missing end drawn from the germline J gene. The J gene is TRBJ2-7, the V gene TRBV4-2; 9 bases are a match to TRBD2. The germline CDR1 and CDR2 sequences are LGHNA and YNFKEQ. V trimming: 0 bases; J trimming: 6 bases; junction bases outside the gene matches: 6. The CDR3 is 15 amino acids. CDR3 loop: CASSQDWGTSFEQYF. CDR3 DNA, as far as it was read: TGTGCCAGCAGCCAAGATTGGGGGACTAGCTTCGAG.

Ten or more counts support this clone. The sequenced part of the CDR3 DNA is TGTGCCAGTAGTCTCGAGGGTACAGGCAAAAACATT. As protein: CASSLEGTGKNI. The full CDR3 protein reads CASSLEGTGKNIQYF. This chain joins TRBV19 and TRBJ2-4; D may match TRBD1 or TRBD2 (5 bases each). The read comes to an end 3 residues before the CDR3 does, leaving the germline J gene to fill in the end. The CDR3 length is 15 residues. V dropped 5 bases and J dropped 3 bases, with 14 bases sitting between them. Germline V gives CDR1 LNHDA, CDR2 SQIVND (reference sequence).

This clone was counted at least ten times. The read terminates 3 residues ahead of where the CDR3 ends, so the germline J gene completes it. The J gene is TRBJ2-5, the V gene TRBV5-5; D unresolved. The CDR3 loop spans 11 amino acids. The germline V gene has CDR1 SGHKS and CDR2 YYEKEE (reference sequence). V was clipped by 4 bases and J by 2 bases, with 3 bases between them. CDR3 amino acids: CASSTQETQYF. The DNA read from the CDR3 is TGTGCCAGCAGCACACAAGAGACC. The entire variable domain, with the rest obtained from reference TRBV5-5 and TRBJ2-5, is as follows: DAGVTQSPTHLIKTRGQQVTLRCSPISGHKSVSWYQQVLGQGPQFIFQYYEKEERGRGNFPDRFSARQFPNYSSELNVNALLLGDSALYLCASSTQETQYFGPGTRLLVL.

This clone was recorded many times. Sequencing ends 3 residues short of the CDR3 end; the germline J gene provides the rest. The chain combines TRBV7-8 with TRBJ1-3, with D perhaps matching TRBD1 (5 bases). The V and J ends lost 1 base and 0 bases respectively, with 10 bases between them. This CDR3 spans 16 amino acids. Germline-derived CDR1 and CDR2 are SGHVS and FQNEAQ. Incomplete CDR3 DNA: TGTGCCAGCAGCTTAGGGTCCGGGGGCTCTGGAAACACC. This encodes CASSLGSGGSGNT. The whole CDR3 sequence is CASSLGSGGSGNTIYF.

Many counts were recorded for this clone. The read halts 3 residues ahead of the CDR3 end, with the missing end drawn from the germline J gene. The rearrangement links TRBV7-3 to TRBJ1-6; 8 bases align to TRBD1. J was trimmed by 9 bases and V by 0 bases; bases with no gene match: 10. Germline V gene lookup returns CDR1 SGHTA and CDR2 FQGTGA. This CDR3 is 17 amino acids long. The sequenced CDR3 bases are TGTGCCAGCAGCTTAACGGGGGTGGACAGGGCAATTTCACCC. This encodes CASSLTGVDRAISP. The entire CDR3 reads CASSLTGVDRAISPLHF. The full variable domain, completed using reference TRBV7-3 and TRBJ1-6, is GAGVSQTPSNKVTEKGKYVELRCDPISGHTALYWYRQSLGQGPEFLIYFQGTGAADDSGLPNDRFFAVRPEGSVSTLKIQRTERGDSAVYLCASSLTGVDRAISPLHFGNGTRLTVT.

This clone came up a few times. The read ends 3 residues before the CDR3 terminus; that terminus is restored from the germline J gene. The chain uses TRBV5-8 and TRBJ1-6, with 7 bases that match TRBD1. The CDR3 has 14 amino acids. Looked up from germline, CDR1 is SGHTS and CDR2 is YDEGEE. Unmatched junction bases numbered 3, after V lost 0 bases and J lost 9 bases. This CDR3 reads CASSLGTGGSPLHF. The part of the CDR3 DNA that was read is TGTGCCAGCAGCTTGGGGACAGGTGGTTCACCC.

This clone was found many times. The part of the CDR3 DNA that was read is TGTGCCAGCAGCTTAGGGGGCCCGAAAAACATT. Amino acids: CASSLGGPKNI. The entire CDR3 protein reads CASSLGGPKNIQYF. The V gene is TRBV11-2, the J gene TRBJ2-4, with D possibly TRBD1 on 5 matching bases. The read ends 3 residues shy of where the CDR3 ends; the end is completed using the germline J gene. Looked up from germline, CDR1 is SGHAT and CDR2 is FQNNGV. This CDR3 has 14 residues. V gave up 1 base and J gave up 4 bases, with 8 bases separating them.

In its sample, this clone was seen many times. The read falls 3 residues short of the CDR3 end, and the missing part is taken from the germline J gene. The chain links TRBV30 to TRBJ2-1, with a weak D call TRBD1 (5 bases). Germline V gene data show CDR1 as GTSNPN and CDR2 as SVGIG (reference sequence). The CDR3 spans 13 residues. V was cut by 2 bases and J by 6 bases, with 11 bases left in between. CDR3 in amino acids: CAWSPTGFNEQFF. The CDR3 bases that were read are TGTGCCTGGAGTCCCACAGGTTTCAATGAG.

This clone was detected ten times or more. The CDR3 is cut off 3 residues early in the read; its end comes from the germline J gene. V usage is TRBV20-1 and J usage is TRBJ1-6; TRBD1 matches 12 bases. J lost 8 bases, V lost 3 bases, and 8 bases had no gene match. Germline CDR1 and CDR2: DFQATT and SNEGSKA (reference sequence). The length of the CDR3 is 16 residues. The part of the CDR3 DNA that was read is TGCAGTGCTAGGGGGGACAGGGGGCGAGCCTATTCACCC. Its protein product is CSARGDRGRAYSP. The whole CDR3 region reads CSARGDRGRAYSPLHF.

This clone was counted ten times or more. CDR3 DNA, as far as it was read: TGTGCCATCAGTGAGTCGAGGGGTAGGGGAAATGAG. Translation: CAISESRGRGNE. The complete CDR3 protein is CAISESRGRGNEQFF. The J gene is TRBJ2-1, the V gene TRBV10-3, with D perhaps assigned TRBD1 or TRBD2 (5 bases each). The CDR3 is cut off 3 residues early in the read; its end comes from the germline J gene. The CDR3 has 15 residues. Germline loops: CDR1 ENHRY, CDR2 SYGVKD. Trimming left V 0 bases short and J 7 bases short, with 13 bases between.

This clone has ten or more counts. The part of the CDR3 DNA that was read is TGTGCCAGCAGCCAAGAATGGGCTAGCGGGGCCCGTCAAGAGACC. Encoded protein: CASSQEWASGARQET. The whole CDR3 is CASSQEWASGARQETQYF. The chain combines TRBV3-1 (or the pseudogene TRBV3-2) with TRBJ2-5; 9 nucleotides align to TRBD2. The read ends 3 residues shy of where the CDR3 ends; the end is completed using the germline J gene. The V gene end was trimmed by 0 bases and the J gene end by 2 bases; junction bases not matched to a gene: 10. The germline V gene encodes CDR1 LGHDT and CDR2 YNNKEL (reference sequence). This CDR3 spans 18 amino acids.

This clone was seen many times. CDR3 sequence reads: CASSVGSGSRNEQFF. CDR3 DNA, as far as it was read: TGTGCCAGCAGTGTCGGCAGCGGGAGTCGCAATGAG. This chain links TRBV6-4 with TRBJ2-1; 8 nucleotides line up with TRBD2. The CDR3 end lies 3 residues beyond the end of the read and is filled in from the germline J gene. Unmatched junction bases numbered 8, after V lost 4 bases and J lost 6 bases. CDR3 length: 15 amino acids. Germline-derived CDR1 and CDR2 are MRHNA and SNTAGT.